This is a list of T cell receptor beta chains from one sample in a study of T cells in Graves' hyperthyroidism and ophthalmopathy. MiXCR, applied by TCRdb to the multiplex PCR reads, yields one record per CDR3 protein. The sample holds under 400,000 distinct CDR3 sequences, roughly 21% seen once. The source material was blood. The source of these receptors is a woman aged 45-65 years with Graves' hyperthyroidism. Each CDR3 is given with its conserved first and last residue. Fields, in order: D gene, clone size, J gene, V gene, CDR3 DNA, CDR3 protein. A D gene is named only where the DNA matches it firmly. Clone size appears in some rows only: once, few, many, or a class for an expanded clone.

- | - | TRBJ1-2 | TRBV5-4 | TGTGCCAGCAGTTTCGACAGACATCGTGGCTACACCTTC | CASSFDRHRGYTF
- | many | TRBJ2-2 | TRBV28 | TGTGCCAGCAGTTCGACATACCACACCGGGGAGCTGTTTTTT | CASSSTYHTGELFF
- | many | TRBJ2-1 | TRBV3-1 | TGTGCCAGCAGCCAAGTTAGCGTCAATGAGCAGTTCTTC | CASSQVSVNEQFF
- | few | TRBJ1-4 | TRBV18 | TGTGCCAGCTCACCACGGCAGGGGTCAAGTGAAAAACTGTTTTTT | CASSPRQGSSEKLFF
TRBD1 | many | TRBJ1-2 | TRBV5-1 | TGCGCCAGCAGCCTGAATCCGACAGGGGGCGATAGCTACACCTTC | CASSLNPTGGDSYTF
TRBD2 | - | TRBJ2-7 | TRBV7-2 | TGTGCCAGCAGCTTAGGACTAGCGGTTAGCTCCTACGAGCAGTACTTC | CASSLGLAVSSYEQYF
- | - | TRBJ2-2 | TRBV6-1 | TGCGCCAGCAGTCCCGGGACACGAGCCACCGGGGAGCTGTTTTTT | CASSPGTRATGELFF
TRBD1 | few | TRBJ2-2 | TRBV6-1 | TGTGCCATTAAGACAGGGGGCAGTGGCACCGGGGAGCTGTTTTTT | CAIKTGGSGTGELFF
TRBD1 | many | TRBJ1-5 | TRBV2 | TGTGCCAGCAGGGGGGACAGGGTCAATCAGCCCCAGCATTTT | CASRGDRVNQPQHF
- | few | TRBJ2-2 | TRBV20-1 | TGCAGTGCTAGAACGCAGGGAACAATCGGGGAGCTGTTTTTT | CSARTQGTIGELFF
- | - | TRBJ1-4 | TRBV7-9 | TGTGCCAGCAGCTTAGGAGGTTATAATGAAAAACTGTTTTTT | CASSLGGYNEKLFF
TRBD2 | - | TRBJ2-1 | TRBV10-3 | TGTGCCATCAGCGCGGGGGGGCCCTACAATGAGCAGTTCTTC | CAISAGGPYNEQFF
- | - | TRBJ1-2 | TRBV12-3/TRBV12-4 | TGTGCCAGCACCGGGCCCTTTAACTATGGCTACACCTTC | CASTGPFNYGYTF
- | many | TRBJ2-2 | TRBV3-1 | TGTGCCAGCAGCCAACTTGAGACTGTGTACACCGGGGAGCTGTTTTTT | CASSQLETVYTGELFF
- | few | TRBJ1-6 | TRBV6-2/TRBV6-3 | TGTGCCAGCAGTTACCCCACAACGTCACCCCTCCACTTT | CASSYPTTSPLHF
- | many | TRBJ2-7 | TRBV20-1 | TGCAGTGCTAGCTCCCTAGTCGGTTCCTACGAGCAGTACTTC | CSASSLVGSYEQYF
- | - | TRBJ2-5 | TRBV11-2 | TGTGCCAGCAGCTTAGGTGCAGGGGGGGTCAAAGAGACCCAGTACTTC | CASSLGAGGVKETQYF
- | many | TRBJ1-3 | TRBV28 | TGTGCCAGCAGTTTGATAGGCGGGGGCCGGGGAAACACCATATATTTT | CASSLIGGGRGNTIYF
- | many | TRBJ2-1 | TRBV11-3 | TGTGCCAGCAGCTTACCTTTAGGGAATGAGCAGTTCTTC | CASSLPLGNEQFF
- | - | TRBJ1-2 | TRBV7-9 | TGTGCCAGCGTCTCGACAGGAGGAAACTATGGCTACACCTTC | CASVSTGGNYGYTF
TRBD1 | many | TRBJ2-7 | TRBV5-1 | TGCGCCAGTTTCACCGGGACAGGGGTCTACGAGCAGTACTTC | CASFTGTGVYEQYF
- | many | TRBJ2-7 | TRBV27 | TGTGCCAGCAGTTATTTCCCAGTTTCATACGAGCAGTACTTC | CASSYFPVSYEQYF
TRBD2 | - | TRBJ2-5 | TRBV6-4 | TGTGCCAGCAGTGCCGAGGGAGGGGCTGGAGAGGCCCAGTACTTC | CASSAEGGAGEAQYF
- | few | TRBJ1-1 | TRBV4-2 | TGTGCCAGCAGCCGTAGTATAAATCCAAACACTGAAGCTTTCTTT | CASSRSINPNTEAFF
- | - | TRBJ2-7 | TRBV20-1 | TGCAGTGCTAGAGACGGCAGGGGACTCGAGCAGTACTTC | CSARDGRGLEQYF
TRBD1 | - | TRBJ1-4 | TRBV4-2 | TGTGCCAGCAGCCAAGATCCGTCCAGGGGGCCGGAAAAACTGTTTTTT | CASSQDPSRGPEKLFF
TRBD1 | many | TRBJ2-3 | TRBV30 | TGTGCCTGGAGTGTCGACAGGGGAGCAGATACGCAGTATTTT | CAWSVDRGADTQYF
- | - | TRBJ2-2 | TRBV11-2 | TGTGCCAGCAGCTTTTCATCGGGCACCGGGGAGCTGTTTTTT | CASSFSSGTGELFF
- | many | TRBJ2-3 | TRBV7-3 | TGTGCCAGCAGCTTAAGGCGGGCAGCCGCAGATACGCAGTATTTT | CASSLRRAAADTQYF
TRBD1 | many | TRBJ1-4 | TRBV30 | TGTGCCTTCAACAGGGGGCTTAATGAAAAACTGTTTTTT | CAFNRGLNEKLFF
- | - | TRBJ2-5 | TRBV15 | TGTGCCACCGTCGGTGGTCGGGGTAGCCAAGAGACCCAGTACTTC | CATVGGRGSQETQYF
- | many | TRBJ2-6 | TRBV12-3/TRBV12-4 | TGTGCCACCACCCTGGGAGGGGCCAACGTCCTGACTTTC | CATTLGGANVLTF
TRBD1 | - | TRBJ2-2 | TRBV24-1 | TGTGCCACCAGTGATCCCGGGACAGGGATCACCGGGGAGCTGTTTTTT | CATSDPGTGITGELFF
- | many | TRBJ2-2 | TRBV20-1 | TGCAGTGTCAGGGGTTTTGGGGACACCGGGGAGCTGTTTTTT | CSVRGFGDTGELFF
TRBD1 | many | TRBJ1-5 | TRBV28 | TGTGCCAGCAGTCGGACAGGGGGAGTACGGCAGCCCCAGCATTTT | CASSRTGGVRQPQHF
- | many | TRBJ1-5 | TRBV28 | TGTGCCAGCAGACTAGGGGTGCCCAATCAGCCCCAGCATTTT | CASRLGVPNQPQHF
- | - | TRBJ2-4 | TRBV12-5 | TGTGCTAGTTCACTAGGGCCCAAAAACATTCAGTACTTC | CASSLGPKNIQYF
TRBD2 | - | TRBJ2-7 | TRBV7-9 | TGTGCCAGCAGCCAGACTAGCGGAGCCCTTGGGGAGCAGTACTTC | CASSQTSGALGEQYF
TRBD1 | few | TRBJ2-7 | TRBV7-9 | TGTGCCAGCAGCTTAGGTGGGACAGGAGCCTACGAGCAGTACTTC | CASSLGGTGAYEQYF
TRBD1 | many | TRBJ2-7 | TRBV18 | TGTGCCAGCTCACTAGGACAGGAGAACTACGAGCAGTACTTC | CASSLGQENYEQYF
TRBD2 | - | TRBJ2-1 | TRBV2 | TGTGCCAGCAGTGGACTAGCGGGGGACCTCTTC | CASSGLAGDLF
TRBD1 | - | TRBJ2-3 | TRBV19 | TGTGCCAGTAGTCTAGGGGGCTGGACAGATACGCAGTATTTT | CASSLGGWTDTQYF